This T cell receptor beta chain was identified during a study of blood T cell repertoires in COVID-19. As for the study in general: Researchers got acute and convalescent COVID-19 samples from the United States, Italy and Spain. From T cells, B-cell-depleted T cells, or PBMCs came the material, which was cDNA or gDNA.

This CDR3 contains 14 residues. In germline, CDR1 is LGHDT, CDR2 YNNKEL (reference sequence). Trimming left V 0 bases short and J 0 bases short, with 3 bases between. As handled by the study authors: The authors estimated nucleated cell counts from reference gene primer amplification. Libraries were prepared by immunoSEQ multiplex PCR; TCRdb keeps only in-frame clonotypes and omits some of them. V and J calls plus clone size are reproduced from that table; the DNA served to infer D and trimming. This repertoire shows roughly 120,000 clones, 83% found once; its top ten account for 2% to 2.5%. The chain links TRBV3-1 (or the pseudogene TRBV3-2) to TRBJ1-3; D call uncertain. The source material was peripheral blood. This receptor was taken from a man between 25 and 39 years old with acute or convalescent COVID-19. Here the CDR3 reads CASSQDSSGNTIYF. DNA of the CDR3: TGTGCCAGCAGCCAAGACAGCTCTGGAAACACCATATATTTT.